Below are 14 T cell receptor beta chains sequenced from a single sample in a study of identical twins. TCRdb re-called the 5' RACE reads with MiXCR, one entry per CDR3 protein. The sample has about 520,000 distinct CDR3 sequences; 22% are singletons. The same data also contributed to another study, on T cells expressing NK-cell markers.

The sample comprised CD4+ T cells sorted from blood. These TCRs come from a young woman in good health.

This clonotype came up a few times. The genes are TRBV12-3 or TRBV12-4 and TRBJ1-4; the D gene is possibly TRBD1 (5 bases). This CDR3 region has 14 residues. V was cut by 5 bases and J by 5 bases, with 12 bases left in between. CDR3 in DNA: TGTGCCAGCAGTCCCTCTTGGGGGAATGAAAAACTGTTTTTT. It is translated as CASSPSWGNEKLFF.

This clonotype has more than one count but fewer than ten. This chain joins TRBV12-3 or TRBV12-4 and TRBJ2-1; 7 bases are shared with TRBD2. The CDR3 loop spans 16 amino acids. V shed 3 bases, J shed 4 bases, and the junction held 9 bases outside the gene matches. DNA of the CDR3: TGTGCCAGCAGTTTCCCTCGCGGGAGAAAATACAATGAGCAGTTCTTC. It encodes CASSFPRGRKYNEQFF.

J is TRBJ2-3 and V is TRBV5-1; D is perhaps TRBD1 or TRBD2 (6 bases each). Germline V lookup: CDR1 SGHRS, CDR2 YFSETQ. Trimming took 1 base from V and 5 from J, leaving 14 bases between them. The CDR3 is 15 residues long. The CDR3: CASSLRTGALDTQYF. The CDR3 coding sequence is TGCGCCAGCAGCTTGAGGACGGGGGCCCTAGATACGCAGTATTTT.

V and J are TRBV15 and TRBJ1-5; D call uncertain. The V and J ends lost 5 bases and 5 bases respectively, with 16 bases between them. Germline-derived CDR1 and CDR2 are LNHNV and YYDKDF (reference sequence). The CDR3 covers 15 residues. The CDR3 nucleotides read TGTGCCACCAGCGCCCGGACGCAGCGAGATCAGCCCCAGCATTTT. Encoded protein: CATSARTQRDQPQHF.

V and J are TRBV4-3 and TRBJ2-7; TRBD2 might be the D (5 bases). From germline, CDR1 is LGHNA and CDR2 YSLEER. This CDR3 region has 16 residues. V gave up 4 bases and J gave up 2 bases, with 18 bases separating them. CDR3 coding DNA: TGCGCCAGCAGCCCATCCAGGAGGTTTAAAACCTACGAGCAGTACTTC. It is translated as CASSPSRRFKTYEQYF.

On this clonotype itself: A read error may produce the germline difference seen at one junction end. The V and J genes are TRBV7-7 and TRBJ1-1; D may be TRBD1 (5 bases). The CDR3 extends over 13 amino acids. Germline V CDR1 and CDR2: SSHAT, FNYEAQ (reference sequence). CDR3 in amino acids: CASSFDRYTEAFF. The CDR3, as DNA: TGTGCTAGCAGCTTTGACAGATACACTGAAGCTTTCTTT. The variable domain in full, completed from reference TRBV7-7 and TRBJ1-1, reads GAGVSQSPRYKVTKRGQDVTLRCDPISSHATLYWYQQALGQGPEFLTYFNYEAQPDKSGLPSDRFSAERPEGSISTLTIQRTEQRDSAMYRCASSFDRYTEAFFGQGTRLTVV.

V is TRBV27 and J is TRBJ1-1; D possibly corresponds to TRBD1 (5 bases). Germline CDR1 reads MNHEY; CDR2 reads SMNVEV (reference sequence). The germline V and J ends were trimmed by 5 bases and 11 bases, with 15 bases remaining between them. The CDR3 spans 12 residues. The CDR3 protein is CASSKQVRTAFF. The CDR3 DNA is TGTGCCAGCAGTAAACAGGTTAGGACGGCTTTCTTT.

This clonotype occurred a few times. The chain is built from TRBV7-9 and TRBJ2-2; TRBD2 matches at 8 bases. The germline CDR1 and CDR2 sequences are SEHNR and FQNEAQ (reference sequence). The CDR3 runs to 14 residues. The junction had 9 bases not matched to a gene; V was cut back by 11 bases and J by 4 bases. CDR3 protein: CAPRSGSSTGELFF. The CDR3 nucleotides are TGTGCCCCACGCAGCGGGAGTTCCACCGGGGAGCTGTTTTTT.

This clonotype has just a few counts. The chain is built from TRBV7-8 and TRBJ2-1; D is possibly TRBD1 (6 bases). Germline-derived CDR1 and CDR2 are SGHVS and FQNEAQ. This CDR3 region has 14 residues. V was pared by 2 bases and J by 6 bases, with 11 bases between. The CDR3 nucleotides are TGTGCCAGCAGCTTAAACAGGGTGGGCAATGAGCAGTTCTTC. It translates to CASSLNRVGNEQFF.

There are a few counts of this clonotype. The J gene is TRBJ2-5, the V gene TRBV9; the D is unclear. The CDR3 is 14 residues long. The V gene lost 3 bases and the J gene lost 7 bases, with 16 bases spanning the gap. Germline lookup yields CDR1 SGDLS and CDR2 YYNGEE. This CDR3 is CASSATVDSRTQYF. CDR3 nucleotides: TGTGCCAGCAGCGCCACAGTTGATTCCCGGACCCAGTACTTC.

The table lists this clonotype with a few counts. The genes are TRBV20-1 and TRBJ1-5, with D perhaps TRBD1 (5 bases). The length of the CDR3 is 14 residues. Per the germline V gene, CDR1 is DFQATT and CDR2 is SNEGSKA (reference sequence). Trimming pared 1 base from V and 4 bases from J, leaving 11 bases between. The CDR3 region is CSARARAGNQPQHF. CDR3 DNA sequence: TGCAGTGCTAGAGCCAGGGCTGGGAATCAGCCCCAGCATTTT.

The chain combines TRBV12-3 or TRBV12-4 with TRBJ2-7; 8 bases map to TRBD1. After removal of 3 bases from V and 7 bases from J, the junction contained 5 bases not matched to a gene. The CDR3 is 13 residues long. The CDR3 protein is CASSFRGRGEQYF. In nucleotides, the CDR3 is TGTGCCAGCAGTTTCAGGGGGCGCGGAGAGCAGTACTTC.

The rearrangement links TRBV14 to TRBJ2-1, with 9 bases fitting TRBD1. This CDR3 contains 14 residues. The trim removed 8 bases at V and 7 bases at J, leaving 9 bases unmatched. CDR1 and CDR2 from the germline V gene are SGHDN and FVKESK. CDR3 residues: CASGIGTGRNEQFF. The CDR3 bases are TGTGCCAGCGGCATCGGGACAGGGAGGAATGAGCAGTTCTTC.

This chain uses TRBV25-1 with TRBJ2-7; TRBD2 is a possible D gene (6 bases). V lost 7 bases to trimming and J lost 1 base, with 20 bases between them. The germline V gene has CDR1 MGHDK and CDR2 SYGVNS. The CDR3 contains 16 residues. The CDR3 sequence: CASTSRVGGGSYEQYF. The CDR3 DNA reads TGTGCCAGCACGTCTCGGGTCGGGGGAGGTTCCTACGAGCAGTACTTC.